This T cell receptor beta chain stems from a study of blood T cell repertoires in COVID-19. Study background: Sources were T cells, B-cell-depleted T cells, or PBMCs; the material itself was cDNA or gDNA.

Germline V gene data show CDR1 as LGHNA and CDR2 as YNFKEQ. The CDR3 length is 18 residues. Unmatched junction bases numbered 11, after V lost 1 base and J lost 1 base. Per the original data handling: Using reference gene primer amplification, nucleated cell counts were estimated. Profiling relied on immunoSEQ multiplex PCR, and the TCRdb table lists in-frame clones only, not all of them. That table is the source of V, J and clone size, and D and trimming were worked out from the DNA. The table includes tens of thousands of clones, approximately 86% detected once. The sequence derives from a woman at least 80 years old in a cohort sampled during active or convalescent COVID-19. The chain joins TRBV4-2 to TRBJ2-3; 7 bases fit TRBD2. Sequenced material: peripheral blood. CDR3 in DNA: TGTGCCAGCAGCCAAGTAAAAGCGGGACCACTGCGCACAGATACGCAGTATTTT. It is translated as CASSQVKAGPLRTDTQYF.